A single sample gave rise to the 5 T cell receptor beta chains below, sequenced in a study of beta chain features in type 1 diabetes. As every portion of the isolated RNA was reverse transcribed, the sequencing read expressed TCRB transcripts. The repertoire was sequenced with immunoSEQ multiplex PCR; TCRdb's copy has only in-frame clones and lacks some. The sample has hundreds of thousands of clones; 68% are singletons. The sequencing sample was made of naive CD4+ T cells from blood. The origin of the receptors is a man aged 25-40 years in good health.

The chain is built from TRBV9 and TRBJ2-1, with TRBD2 identical over 9 bases. The CDR3 is 19 residues long. Germline-derived CDR1 and CDR2 are SGDLS and YYNGEE. Trimming cost V 0 bases and J 4 bases; bases outside gene matches: 14. This CDR3 is CASSVASAGGPKIYNEQFF. CDR3 in DNA: TGTGCCAGCAGCGTAGCCTCGGCGGGGGGGCCTAAAATTTACAATGAGCAGTTCTTC.

In this sample, this clone turned up once. The V call is TRBV4-3, the J call TRBJ2-1, with 7 bases lining up with TRBD1. With V trimmed by 1 base and J by 8 bases, 8 bases remained unmatched. The V gene's germline CDR1 is LGHNA and CDR2 YSLEER. The CDR3 contains 15 residues. In DNA form, the CDR3 reads TGCGCCAGCAGCCAAGGGGGGACAGTGGGGCATGAGCAGTTCTTC. Amino acids: CASSQGGTVGHEQFF.

This sequence joins TRBV9 and TRBJ1-5, with D perhaps matching TRBD1 (5 bases). The CDR3 is 15 residues long. Per the germline V gene, CDR1 is SGDLS and CDR2 is YYNGEE. Trimming took 3 bases from V and 1 from J, leaving 11 bases between them. The CDR3 loop is CASSDNDRSNQPQHF. CDR3 DNA: TGTGCCAGCAGCGATAATGACAGAAGCAATCAGCCCCAGCATTTT.

This sequence joins TRBV29-1 and TRBJ2-7; D is unclear. Germline V lookup: CDR1 SQVTM, CDR2 ANQGSEA. V was cut by 7 bases and J by 3 bases, with 13 bases left in between. The CDR3 loop spans 12 amino acids. Written as DNA, the CDR3 is TGCAGCGCTTCGCACACCAACTACGAGCAGTACTTC. Its protein is CSASHTNYEQYF.

This chain joins TRBV9 and TRBJ2-5; no reliable D call. This CDR3 is built from 14 residues. Per the germline V gene, CDR1 is SGDLS and CDR2 is YYNGEE. The V and J ends lost 0 bases and 2 bases respectively, with 8 bases between them. CDR3 sequence reads: CASSVGNSQETQYF. In nucleotides, the CDR3 is TGTGCCAGCAGCGTAGGAAACTCTCAAGAGACCCAGTACTTC.